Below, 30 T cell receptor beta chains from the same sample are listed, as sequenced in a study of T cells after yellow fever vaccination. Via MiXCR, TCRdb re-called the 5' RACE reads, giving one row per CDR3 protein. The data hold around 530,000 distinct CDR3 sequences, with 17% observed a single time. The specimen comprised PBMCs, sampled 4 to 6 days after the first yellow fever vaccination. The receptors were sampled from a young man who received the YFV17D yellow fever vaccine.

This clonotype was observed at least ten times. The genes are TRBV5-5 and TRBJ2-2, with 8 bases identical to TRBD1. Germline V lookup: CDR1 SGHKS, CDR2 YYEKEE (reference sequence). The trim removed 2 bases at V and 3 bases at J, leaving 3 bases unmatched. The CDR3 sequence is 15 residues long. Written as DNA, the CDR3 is TGTGCCAGCAGCTTAAGACAGGGGTACACCGGGGAGCTGTTTTTT. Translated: CASSLRQGYTGELFF.

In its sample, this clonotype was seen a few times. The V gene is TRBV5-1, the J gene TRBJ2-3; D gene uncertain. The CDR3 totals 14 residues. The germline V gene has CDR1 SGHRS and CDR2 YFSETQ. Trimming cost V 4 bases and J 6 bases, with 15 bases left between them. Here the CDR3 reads CASSLWGRADTQYF. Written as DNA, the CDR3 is TGCGCCAGCAGCCTTTGGGGAAGAGCGGATACGCAGTATTTT.

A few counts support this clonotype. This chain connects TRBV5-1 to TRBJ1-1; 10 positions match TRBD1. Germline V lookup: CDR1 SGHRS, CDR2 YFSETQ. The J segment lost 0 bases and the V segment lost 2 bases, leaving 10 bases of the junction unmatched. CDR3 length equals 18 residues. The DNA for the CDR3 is TGCGCCAGCAGCTTCCAAGGACAGGGGGTGCGTATGAACACTGAAGCTTTCTTT. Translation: CASSFQGQGVRMNTEAFF.

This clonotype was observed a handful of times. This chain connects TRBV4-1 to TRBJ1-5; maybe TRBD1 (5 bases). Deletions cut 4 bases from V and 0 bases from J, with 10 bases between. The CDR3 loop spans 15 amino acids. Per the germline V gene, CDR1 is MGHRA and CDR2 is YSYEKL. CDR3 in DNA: TGCGCCAGCAGCCTTGCAGACAGTAGCAATCAGCCCCAGCATTTT. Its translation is CASSLADSSNQPQHF.

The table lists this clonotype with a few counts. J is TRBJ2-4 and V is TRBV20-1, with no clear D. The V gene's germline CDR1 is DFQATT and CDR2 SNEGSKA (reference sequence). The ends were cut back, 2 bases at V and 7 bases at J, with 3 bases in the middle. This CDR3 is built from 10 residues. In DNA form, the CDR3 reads TGCAGTGCTAGATTGAACATTCAGTACTTC. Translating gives CSARLNIQYF.

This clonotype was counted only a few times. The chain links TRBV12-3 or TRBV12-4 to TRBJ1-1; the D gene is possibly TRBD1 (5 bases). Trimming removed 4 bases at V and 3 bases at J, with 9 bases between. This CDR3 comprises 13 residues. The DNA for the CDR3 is TGTGCCAGCAGTTACACAGGCTACACTGAAGCTTTCTTT. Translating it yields CASSYTGYTEAFF.

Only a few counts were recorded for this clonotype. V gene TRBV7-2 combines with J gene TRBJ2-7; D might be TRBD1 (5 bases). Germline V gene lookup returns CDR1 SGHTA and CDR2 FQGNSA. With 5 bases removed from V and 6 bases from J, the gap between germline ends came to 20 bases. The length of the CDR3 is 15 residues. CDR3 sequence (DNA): TGTGCCAGCAGCCCTGACAGCCGACGCCTAAGCGAGCAGTACTTC. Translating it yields CASSPDSRRLSEQYF.

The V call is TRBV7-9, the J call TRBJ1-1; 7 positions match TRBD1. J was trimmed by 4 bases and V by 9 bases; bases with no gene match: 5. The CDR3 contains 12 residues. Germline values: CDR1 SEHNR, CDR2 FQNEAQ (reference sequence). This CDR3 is CASPDRVTEAFF. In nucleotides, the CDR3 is TGTGCCAGTCCTGACAGGGTCACTGAAGCTTTCTTT.

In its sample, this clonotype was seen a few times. CDR3 protein: CSARVRGRSMNTEAFF. CDR3 in DNA: TGCAGTGCTAGAGTCAGGGGCAGGAGTATGAACACTGAAGCTTTCTTT. The rearrangement uses TRBV20-1 and TRBJ1-1, with D possibly matching TRBD1 (6 bases). Looked up from germline, CDR1 is DFQATT and CDR2 is SNEGSKA (reference sequence). CDR3 length: 16 amino acids. The V end was cut by 1 base, the J end by 0 bases, with 15 bases between.

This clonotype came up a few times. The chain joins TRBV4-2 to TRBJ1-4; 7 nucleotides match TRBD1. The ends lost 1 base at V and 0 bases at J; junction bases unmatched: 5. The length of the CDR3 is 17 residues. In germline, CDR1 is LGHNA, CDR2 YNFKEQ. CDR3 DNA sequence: TGTGCCAGCAGCCAAGGACAGGGTACGACAACTAATGAAAAACTGTTTTTT. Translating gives CASSQGQGTTTNEKLFF.

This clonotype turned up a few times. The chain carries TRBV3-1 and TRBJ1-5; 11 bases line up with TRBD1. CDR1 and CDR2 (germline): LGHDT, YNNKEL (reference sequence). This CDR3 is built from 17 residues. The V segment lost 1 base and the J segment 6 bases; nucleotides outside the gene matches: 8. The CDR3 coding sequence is TGTGCCAGCAGCCAAGCAGGACAGGGGGCAGGTCGTCAGCCCCAGCATTTT. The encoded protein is CASSQAGQGAGRQPQHF.

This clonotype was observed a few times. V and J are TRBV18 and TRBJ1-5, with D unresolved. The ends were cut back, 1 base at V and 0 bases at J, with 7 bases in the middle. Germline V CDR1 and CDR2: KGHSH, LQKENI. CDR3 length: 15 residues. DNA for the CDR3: TGTGCCAGCTCACCACGGCCGGCTAGCAATCAGCCCCAGCATTTT. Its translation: CASSPRPASNQPQHF. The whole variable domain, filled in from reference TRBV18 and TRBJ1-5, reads NAGVMQNPRHLVRRRGQEARLRCSPMKGHSHVYWYRQLPEEGLKFMVYLQKENIIDESGMPKERFSAEFPKEGPSILRIQQVVRGDSAAYFCASSPRPASNQPQHFGDGTRLSIL.

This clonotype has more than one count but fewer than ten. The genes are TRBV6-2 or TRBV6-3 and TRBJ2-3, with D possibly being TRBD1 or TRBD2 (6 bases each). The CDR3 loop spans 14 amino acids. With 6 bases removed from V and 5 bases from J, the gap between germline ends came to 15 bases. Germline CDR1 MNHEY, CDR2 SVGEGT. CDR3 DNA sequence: TGTGCCAGCAGGGAGGAGGGGGGAGTAGATACGCAGTATTTT. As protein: CASREEGGVDTQYF.

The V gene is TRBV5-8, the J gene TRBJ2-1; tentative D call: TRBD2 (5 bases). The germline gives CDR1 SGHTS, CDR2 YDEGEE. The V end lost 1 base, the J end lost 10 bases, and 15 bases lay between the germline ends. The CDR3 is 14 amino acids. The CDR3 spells CASSLFRGFGEQFF. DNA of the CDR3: TGTGCCAGCAGCTTGTTTCGCGGGTTTGGGGAGCAGTTCTTC.

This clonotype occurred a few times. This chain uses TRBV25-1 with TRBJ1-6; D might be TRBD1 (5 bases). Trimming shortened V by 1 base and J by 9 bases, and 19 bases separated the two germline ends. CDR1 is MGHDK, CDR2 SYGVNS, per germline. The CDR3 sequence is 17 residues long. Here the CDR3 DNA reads TGTGCCAGCAGTGAATTCGACAGCCTGGGCAGGACTTCACCCCTCCACTTT. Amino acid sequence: CASSEFDSLGRTSPLHF.

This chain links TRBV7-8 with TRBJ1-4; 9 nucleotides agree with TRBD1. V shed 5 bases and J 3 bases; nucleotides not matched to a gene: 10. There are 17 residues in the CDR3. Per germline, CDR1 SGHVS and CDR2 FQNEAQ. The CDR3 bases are TGTGCCAGCAGCACACCCACAGGGGGCTTGGCTAATGAAAAACTGTTTTTT. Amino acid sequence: CASSTPTGGLANEKLFF.

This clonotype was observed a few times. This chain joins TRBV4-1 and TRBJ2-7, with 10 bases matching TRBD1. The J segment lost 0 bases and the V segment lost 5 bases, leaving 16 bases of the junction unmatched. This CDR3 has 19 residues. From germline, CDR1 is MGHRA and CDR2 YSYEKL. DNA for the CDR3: TGCGCCAGCAGCGTACAGGGGACAGGGGCCTTTTCCAGCTCCTACGAGCAGTACTTC. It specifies CASSVQGTGAFSSSYEQYF.

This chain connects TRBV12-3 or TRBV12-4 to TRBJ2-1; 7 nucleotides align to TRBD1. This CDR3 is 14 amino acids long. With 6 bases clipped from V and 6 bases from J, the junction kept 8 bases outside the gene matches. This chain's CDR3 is CASSGQVWGNEQFF. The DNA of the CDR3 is TGTGCCAGCAGCGGACAGGTTTGGGGCAATGAGCAGTTCTTC.

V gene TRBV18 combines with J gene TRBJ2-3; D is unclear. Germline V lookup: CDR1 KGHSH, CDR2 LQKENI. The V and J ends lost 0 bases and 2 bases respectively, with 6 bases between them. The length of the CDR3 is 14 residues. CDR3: CASSPPSLTDTQYF. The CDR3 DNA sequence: TGTGCCAGCTCACCACCGTCGCTCACAGATACGCAGTATTTT.

In DNA form, the CDR3 reads TGTGCCAGCAGTTACGGAATGGGCTATGGCTACACCTTC. Residues: CASSYGMGYGYTF. The chain links TRBV6-5 to TRBJ1-2; D is undetermined. V lost 2 bases, J lost 4 bases, and 8 bases lay in between. This CDR3 has 13 amino acids. Germline V gene lookup returns CDR1 MNHEY and CDR2 SVGAGI.

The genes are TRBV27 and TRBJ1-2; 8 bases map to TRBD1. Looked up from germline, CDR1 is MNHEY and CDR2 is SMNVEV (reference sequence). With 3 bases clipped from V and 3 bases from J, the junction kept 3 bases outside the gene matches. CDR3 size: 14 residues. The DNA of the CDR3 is TGTGCCAGCAGTTTCCGGACAGGGCACTATGGCTACACCTTC. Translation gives CASSFRTGHYGYTF.

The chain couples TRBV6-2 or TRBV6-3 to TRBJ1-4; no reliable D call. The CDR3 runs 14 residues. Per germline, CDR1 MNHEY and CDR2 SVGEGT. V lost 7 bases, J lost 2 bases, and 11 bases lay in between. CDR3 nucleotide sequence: TGTGCCAGCACCGATCCTGCGACTAATGAAAAACTGTTTTTT. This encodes CASTDPATNEKLFF.

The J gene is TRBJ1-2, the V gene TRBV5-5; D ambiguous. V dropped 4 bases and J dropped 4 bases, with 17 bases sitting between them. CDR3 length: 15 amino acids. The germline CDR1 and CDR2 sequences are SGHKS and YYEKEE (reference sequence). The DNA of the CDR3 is TGTGCCAGCAGCCCCGATAGGAGCCCTTCCTATGGCTACACCTTC. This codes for CASSPDRSPSYGYTF. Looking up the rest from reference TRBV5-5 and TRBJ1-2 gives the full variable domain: DAGVTQSPTHLIKTRGQQVTLRCSPISGHKSVSWYQQVLGQGPQFIFQYYEKEERGRGNFPDRFSARQFPNYSSELNVNALLLGDSALYLCASSPDRSPSYGYTFGSGTRLTVV.

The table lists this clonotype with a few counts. The CDR3 spells CAISDPGQGASAFF. The CDR3 nucleotides read TGTGCCATCAGTGACCCGGGACAGGGGGCGTCGGCTTTCTTT. This rearrangement joins TRBV10-3 to TRBJ1-1; TRBD1 agrees at 12 bases. Trimming took 3 bases from V and 11 from J; bases not matched to a gene: 7. CDR3 length equals 14 residues. Germline lookup yields CDR1 ENHRY and CDR2 SYGVKD.

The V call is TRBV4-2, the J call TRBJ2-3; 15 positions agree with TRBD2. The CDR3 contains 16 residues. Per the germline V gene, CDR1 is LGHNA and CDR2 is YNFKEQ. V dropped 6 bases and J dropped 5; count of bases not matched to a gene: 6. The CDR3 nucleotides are TGTGCCAGCAGTCGGACTAGCGGGGGGGCCGAAGATACGCAGTATTTT. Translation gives CASSRTSGGAEDTQYF.

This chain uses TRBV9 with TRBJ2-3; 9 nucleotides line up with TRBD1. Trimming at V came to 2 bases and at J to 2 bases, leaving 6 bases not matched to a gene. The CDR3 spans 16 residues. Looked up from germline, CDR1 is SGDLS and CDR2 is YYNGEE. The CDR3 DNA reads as TGTGCCAGCAGCGTTGGGACAGGGTGGGTCACAGATACGCAGTATTTT. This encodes CASSVGTGWVTDTQYF.

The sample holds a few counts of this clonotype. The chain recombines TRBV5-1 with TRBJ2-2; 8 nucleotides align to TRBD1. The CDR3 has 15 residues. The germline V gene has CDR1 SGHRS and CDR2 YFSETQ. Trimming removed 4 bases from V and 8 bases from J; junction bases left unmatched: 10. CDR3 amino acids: CASSPGQGLSGELFF. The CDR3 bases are TGCGCCAGCAGCCCCGGACAGGGTCTATCGGGGGAGCTGTTTTTT.

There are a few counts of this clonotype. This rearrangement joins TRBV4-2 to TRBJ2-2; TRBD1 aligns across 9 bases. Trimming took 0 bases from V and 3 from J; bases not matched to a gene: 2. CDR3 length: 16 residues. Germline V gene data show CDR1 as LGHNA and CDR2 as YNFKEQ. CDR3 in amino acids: CASSQEGTGYTGELFF. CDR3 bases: TGTGCCAGCAGCCAAGAAGGGACAGGGTACACCGGGGAGCTGTTTTTT.

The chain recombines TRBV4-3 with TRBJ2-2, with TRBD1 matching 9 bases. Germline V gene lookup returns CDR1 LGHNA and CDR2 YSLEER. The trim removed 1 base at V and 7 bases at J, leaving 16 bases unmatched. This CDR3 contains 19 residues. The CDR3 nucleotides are TGCGCCAGCAGCCAAGTCCTCGTGGGACAGGGAGAACCCTACGGGGAGCTGTTTTTT. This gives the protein CASSQVLVGQGEPYGELFF.

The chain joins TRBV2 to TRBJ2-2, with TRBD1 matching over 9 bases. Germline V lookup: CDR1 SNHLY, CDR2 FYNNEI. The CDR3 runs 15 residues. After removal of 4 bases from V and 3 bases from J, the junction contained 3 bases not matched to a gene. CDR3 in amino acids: CASSVRTGDTGELFF. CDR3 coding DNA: TGTGCCAGCAGTGTACGGACAGGGGACACCGGGGAGCTGTTTTTT.